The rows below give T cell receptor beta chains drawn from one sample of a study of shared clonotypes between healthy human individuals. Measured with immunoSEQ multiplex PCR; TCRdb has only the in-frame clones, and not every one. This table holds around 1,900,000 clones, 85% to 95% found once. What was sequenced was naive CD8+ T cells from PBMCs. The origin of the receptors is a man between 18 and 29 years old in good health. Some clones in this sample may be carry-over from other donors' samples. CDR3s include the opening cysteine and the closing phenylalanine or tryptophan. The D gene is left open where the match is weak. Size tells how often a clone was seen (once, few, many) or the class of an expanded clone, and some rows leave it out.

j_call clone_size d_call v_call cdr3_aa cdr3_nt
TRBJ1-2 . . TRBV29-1 CSVLSGGAAGYTF TGCAGCGTCCTCTCCGGGGGAGCTGCTGGCTACACCTTC
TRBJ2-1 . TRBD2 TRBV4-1 CASSRLAGSYNEQFF TGCGCCAGCAGCCGACTAGCGGGCTCCTACAATGAGCAGTTCTTC
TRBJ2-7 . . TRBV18 CASSPLTGNYEQYF TGTGCCAGCTCACCATTAACAGGAAACTACGAGCAGTACTTC
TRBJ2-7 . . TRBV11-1 CASSPEKYEQYF TGTGCCAGCAGCCCGGAGAAATACGAGCAGTACTTC
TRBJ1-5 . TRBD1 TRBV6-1 CASPGDRGEPQHF TGTGCCAGCCCTGGGGACAGGGGGGAGCCCCAGCATTTT
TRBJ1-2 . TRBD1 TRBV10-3 CAISGQQGPKNYGYTF TGTGCCATCAGTGGTCAACAGGGGCCGAAAAACTATGGCTACACCTTC
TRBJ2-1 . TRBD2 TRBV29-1 CSVASSGSSYNEQFF TGCAGCGTTGCGTCTAGCGGGAGCTCCTACAATGAGCAGTTCTTC
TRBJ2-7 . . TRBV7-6 CASSPTGYYEQYF TGTGCCAGCAGCCCGACAGGATACTACGAGCAGTACTTC
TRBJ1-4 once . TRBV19 CASNSGTVNEKLFF TGTGCCAGTAATTCCGGGACGGTGAATGAAAAACTGTTTTTT
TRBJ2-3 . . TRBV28 CASLFFRGDTQYF TGTGCCAGCTTGTTTTTCAGGGGAGATACGCAGTATTTT
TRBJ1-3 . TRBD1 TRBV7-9 CASSSPGQGALGNTIYF TGTGCCAGCAGCTCCCCTGGACAGGGGGCGTTGGGAAACACCATATATTTT
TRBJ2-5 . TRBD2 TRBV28 CASSFPTSGGTQETQYF TGTGCCAGCAGTTTCCCAACTAGCGGGGGGACTCAAGAGACCCAGTACTTC
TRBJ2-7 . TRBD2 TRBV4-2 CASSPRDYYEQYF TGTGCCAGCAGCCCCCGGGACTACTACGAGCAGTACTTC
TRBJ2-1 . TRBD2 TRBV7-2 CASSGGLAGLYNEQFF TGTGCCAGCAGCGGTGGACTAGCGGGACTTTACAATGAGCAGTTCTTC
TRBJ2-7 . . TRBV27 CASSLTGYEQYF TGTGCCAGCAGTCTGACAGGTTACGAGCAGTACTTC
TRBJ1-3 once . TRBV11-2 CASSPGISGNTIYF TGTGCCAGCAGCCCCGGGATCTCTGGAAACACCATATATTTT
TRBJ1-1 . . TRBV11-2 CASSHPRGGSNTEAFF TGTGCCAGCAGCCACCCTCGAGGAGGTTCGAACACTGAAGCTTTCTTT
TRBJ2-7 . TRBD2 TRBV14 CASSQREGPPEQYF TGTGCCAGCAGCCAACGGGAGGGCCCTCCCGAGCAGTACTTC
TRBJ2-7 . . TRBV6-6 CASMPLVSHEQYF TGTGCCAGCATGCCTCTAGTATCCCACGAGCAGTACTTC
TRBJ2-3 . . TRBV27 CASSLLEGTQYF TGTGCCAGCAGTTTACTGGAGGGTACGCAGTATTTT
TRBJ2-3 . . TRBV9 CASSGGRISTDTQYF TGTGCCAGCAGCGGGGGACGGATAAGCACAGATACGCAGTATTTT
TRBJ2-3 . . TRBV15 CATSRGAVEDTQYF TGTGCCACCAGCAGAGGGGCGGTGGAAGATACGCAGTATTTT
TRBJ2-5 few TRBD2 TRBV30 CAWGSGSGETQYF TGTGCCTGGGGTAGCGGGAGTGGGGAGACCCAGTACTTC
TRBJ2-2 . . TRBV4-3 CASSQISGNTGELFF TGCGCCAGCAGCCAAATATCAGGGAACACCGGGGAGCTGTTTTTT
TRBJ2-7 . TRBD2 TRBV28 CASRMVVSGSYEQYF TGTGCCAGCAGGATGGTCGTGAGCGGGAGCTACGAGCAGTACTTC
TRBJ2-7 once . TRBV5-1 CASSTVSNTEQYF TGCGCCAGCAGCACCGTAAGCAATACCGAGCAGTACTTC
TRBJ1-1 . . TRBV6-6 CAGTTHTEAFF TGTGCCGGCACGACTCACACTGAAGCTTTCTTT
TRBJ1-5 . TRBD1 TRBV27 CASRRRTGGRDQPQHF TGTGCCAGCAGACGTCGGACAGGGGGACGGGATCAGCCCCAGCATTTT